This T cell receptor (beta chain) was identified in a study of tumor-infiltrating lymphocytes in primary liver carcinoma. Study background: Every patient in the cohort had a primary liver carcinoma. That carcinoma was treated by surgical resection.

There are a few counts of this clonotype. Antigen unknown. Study-wide points: Tumor-adjacent and tumor-blood pairs overlapped less than tumor region pairs did.

Germline DNA was also extracted, while the blood RNA originated from unsorted whole blood. This CDR3 is built from 13 residues. Germline CDR1 reads SNHLY; CDR2 reads FYNNEI. The junction had 5 bases not matched to a gene; V was cut back by 6 bases and J by 5 bases. Priming with a constant-region primer yielded TCR beta cDNA from about 480 ng total RNA. Sequencing libraries for TCR beta derived from three nested multiplex PCR rounds that used slightly modified ARM-PCR. Investigators reported that the first two PCR rounds, at about 9 cycles each, used TRBV1-TRBV30 forward primers with a C-beta reverse primer. TCRdb redid the calling of the multiplex PCR reads with MiXCR, one entry per CDR3 protein. The repertoire holds 300,000 to 350,000 distinct CDR3 sequences, with less than 75% as singletons.

This sequence originates from a middle-aged man with primary liver carcinoma and hepatitis B virus infection. The chain joins TRBV2 to TRBJ2-5; TRBD2 matches 8 bases. Sequenced material: peripheral blood. Here the CDR3 DNA reads TGTGCCAGCAGCCGGGAGGGCTGGGAGACCCAGTACTTC. This translates into CASSREGWETQYF.